The rows below give T cell receptor beta chains drawn from one sample of a study of blood T cell repertoires in COVID-19. The repertoire was sequenced with immunoSEQ multiplex PCR; TCRdb's copy has only in-frame clones and lacks some. The repertoire includes roughly 150,000 clones, around 91% of them detected once, and roughly 14% sits in the top ten. The source material was peripheral blood. The source of these receptors is a middle-aged woman with acute or convalescent COVID-19. The CDR3 runs from the conserved cysteine through the conserved F or W. Fields, in order: D gene, V gene, J gene, clone size, CDR3 protein, CDR3 DNA. The D gene is left open where the match is weak. Clone size is stated in some rows and not others, as once, few, many or a class when expanded.

TRBD1	TRBV9	TRBJ1-2	-	CASSVELTGGRSGYTF	TGTGCCAGCAGCGTAGAATTAACAGGGGGCAGGTCAGGCTACACCTTC
TRBD1	TRBV28	TRBJ1-6	once	CASSLGTVVATVGSPLHF	TGTGCCAGCAGTCTTGGGACAGTCGTAGCAACAGTTGGGTCACCCCTCCACTTT
-	TRBV19	TRBJ2-7	-	CASSINGDAGRSYEQYF	TGTGCCAGTAGTATAAACGGGGATGCGGGTAGATCCTACGAGCAGTACTTC
-	TRBV5-4	TRBJ2-3	-	CASSPDTYRDTQYF	TGTGCCAGCAGCCCCGACACGTATCGAGATACGCAGTATTTT
-	TRBV19	TRBJ1-2	-	CATQVSRTDYYGYTF	TGTGCCACCCAGGTGAGCCGGACAGATTACTATGGCTACACCTTC
TRBD2	TRBV6-5	TRBJ2-7	-	CASRRTSGGTYEQYF	TGTGCCAGCAGAAGGACTAGCGGAGGCACCTACGAGCAGTACTTC
-	TRBV6-2/TRBV6-3	TRBJ2-1	-	CASSSIVPELLGHRRDEQFF	TGTGCCAGCAGTTCCATAGTACCCGAGTTACTCGGGCATAGGAGGGATGAGCAGTTCTTC
TRBD2	TRBV5-4	TRBJ2-3	-	CASSQSTTGLARDTQYF	TGTGCCAGCAGCCAATCAACTACGGGACTAGCAAGAGATACGCAGTATTTT
-	TRBV5-1	TRBJ2-1	-	CASSLGTTTTHEQFF	TGCGCCAGCAGCTTGGGGACAACAACTACCCATGAGCAGTTCTTC
-	TRBV3-1/TRBV3-2	TRBJ1-3	-	CASSLGQIGNTIYF	TGTGCCAGCAGCCTCGGACAGATTGGAAACACCATATATTTT
-	TRBV6-1	TRBJ1-6	-	CASSERPSSYNSPLHF	TGTGCCAGCAGTGAGCGTCCGAGCTCCTATAATTCACCCCTCCACTTT
-	TRBV6-4	TRBJ2-1	-	CASSGDTNNEQFF	TGTGCCAGCAGTGGGGACACAAACAATGAGCAGTTCTTC
TRBD1	TRBV24-1	TRBJ1-4	-	CATSERGQGGGEKLFF	TGTGCCACCAGTGAGCGGGGACAGGGGGGCGGTGAAAAACTGTTTTTT
-	TRBV30	TRBJ1-6	once	CAWNPDSASYNSPLHF	TGTGCCTGGAATCCAGACTCGGCCTCCTATAATTCACCCCTCCACTTT
TRBD2	TRBV6-5	TRBJ2-3	-	CASGTSWSTDTQYF	TGTGCCAGCGGGACTAGCTGGAGCACAGATACGCAGTATTTT
TRBD1	TRBV5-1	TRBJ2-7	-	CASSLSLLGTGLNEQYF	TGCGCCAGCAGCTTGTCCCTACTCGGGACAGGGCTCAACGAGCAGTACTTC
TRBD2	TRBV4-2	TRBJ2-1	-	CASSPGSGGDNEQFF	TGTGCCAGCAGCCCCGGTAGCGGGGGTGACAATGAGCAGTTCTTC
TRBD1	TRBV6-4	TRBJ1-2	few	CASSESTGRGYTF	TGTGCCAGCAGTGAGTCGACAGGGCGCGGCTACACCTTC
TRBD2	TRBV27	TRBJ2-2	-	CASSPRGLAGRLSTGELFF	TGTGCCAGCAGTCCTCGAGGACTAGCGGGAAGGCTGAGCACCGGGGAGCTGTTTTTT
-	TRBV10-3	TRBJ1-5	-	CAISGGNQPQHF	TGTGCCATCTCCGGCGGTAATCAGCCCCAGCATTTT
TRBD1	TRBV28	TRBJ1-4	-	CASSLDRGGEKLFF	TGTGCCAGCAGTTTGGACAGGGGTGGTGAAAAACTGTTTTTT
TRBD1	TRBV28	TRBJ1-5	-	CASSIPGQVLLGQPQHF	TGTGCCAGCAGTATTCCGGGACAGGTCCTACTTGGGCAGCCCCAGCATTTT
-	TRBV29-1	TRBJ2-1	-	CSVDVHSYNEQFF	TGCAGCGTTGATGTCCACTCCTACAATGAGCAGTTCTTC
TRBD2	TRBV27	TRBJ2-1	-	CASSSGAGGNEQFF	TGTGCCAGCAGTTCCGGGGCGGGAGGCAATGAGCAGTTCTTC
TRBD1	TRBV12-5	TRBJ2-1	once	CASGAGQGYNEQFF	TGTGCTAGTGGTGCGGGACAGGGATACAATGAGCAGTTCTTC
-	TRBV28	TRBJ2-3	-	CASRRTSTDTQYF	TGTGCCAGCAGGAGGACTAGCACAGATACGCAGTATTTT
TRBD1	TRBV19	TRBJ1-2	-	CASLRPGTGLYGYTF	TGTGCCAGTTTGCGCCCCGGGACAGGACTATATGGCTACACCTTC
TRBD1	TRBV3-1/TRBV3-2	TRBJ1-1	-	CASSVQGAVFPEAFF	TGTGCCAGCAGCGTTCAGGGGGCAGTGTTCCCTGAAGCTTTCTTT
TRBD2	TRBV18	TRBJ2-1	-	CASSPPTGLAGGFGNEQFF	TGTGCCAGCTCACCACCTACGGGACTAGCGGGAGGGTTTGGCAATGAGCAGTTCTTC
TRBD1	TRBV6-4	TRBJ2-3	-	CASSDPDRVRGLEDTQYF	TGTGCCAGCAGTGACCCAGACAGGGTCCGGGGATTAGAAGATACGCAGTATTTT
TRBD1	TRBV30	TRBJ2-1	-	CAWRGGQGTYNEQFF	TGTGCCTGGAGAGGGGGACAGGGGACCTACAATGAGCAGTTCTTC
TRBD1	TRBV18	TRBJ1-6	-	CASSPPQGANSPLHF	TGTGCCAGCTCACCACCCCAGGGGGCCAATTCACCCCTCCACTTT
-	TRBV5-5	TRBJ1-4	-	CASSASGKNEKLFF	TGTGCCAGCAGCGCATCCGGGAAGAATGAAAAACTGTTTTTT
TRBD2	TRBV3-1/TRBV3-2	TRBJ2-3	-	CASSQGLAGGFTMDTQYF	TGTGCCAGCAGCCAAGGGCTAGCGGGGGGTTTTACCATGGATACGCAGTATTTT
-	TRBV9	TRBJ2-2	-	CASSVGRGPDTGELFF	TGTGCCAGCAGCGTAGGCCGGGGTCCGGACACCGGGGAGCTGTTTTTT
TRBD2	TRBV25-1	TRBJ2-5	-	CASSEAGGAVGETQYF	TGTGCCAGCAGTGAAGCGGGAGGCGCGGTGGGAGAGACCCAGTACTTC
TRBD1	TRBV6-6	TRBJ2-3	-	CASSGGTGGALDTQYF	TGTGCCAGCAGCGGGGGGACAGGGGGCGCCCTGGATACGCAGTATTTT
TRBD1	TRBV9	TRBJ2-1	-	CASLGQAGNEQFF	TGTGCCAGCCTGGGACAGGCTGGGAATGAGCAGTTCTTC
TRBD1	TRBV5-5	TRBJ1-3	-	CASSLQGDSRNTIYF	TGTGCCAGCAGCTTGCAGGGGGACTCACGAAACACCATATATTTT
TRBD2	TRBV11-2	TRBJ2-5	-	CASSLDGRADETQYF	TGTGCCAGCAGCTTAGACGGGAGGGCCGATGAGACCCAGTACTTC
-	TRBV11-2	TRBJ2-3	-	CASSRGGGGTSTDTQYF	TGTGCCAGCAGCAGGGGGGGTGGTGGCACCAGCACAGATACGCAGTATTTT
-	TRBV12-3/TRBV12-4	TRBJ2-3	-	CASRKQGITQYF	TGTGCCAGCAGAAAACAGGGTATTACGCAGTATTTT
TRBD1	TRBV28	TRBJ2-7	-	CASRTGTGAYEQYF	TGTGCCAGCAGGACCGGGACAGGGGCCTACGAGCAGTACTTC
-	TRBV28	TRBJ1-1	-	CASSFRGGDPGNTEAFF	TGTGCCAGCAGTTTTCGCGGAGGGGATCCCGGGAACACTGAAGCTTTCTTT
TRBD2	TRBV9	TRBJ2-1	-	CASSPSGTRYEQFF	TGTGCCAGCAGTCCTAGCGGGACTCGTTATGAGCAGTTCTTC
-	TRBV12-3/TRBV12-4	TRBJ1-1	-	CASSSNTEAFF	TGTGCCAGCAGCTCCAACACTGAAGCTTTCTTT
-	TRBV7-9	TRBJ1-1	-	CASRMDNLNTEAFF	TGTGCCAGCAGGATGGACAACTTGAACACTGAAGCTTTCTTT
-	TRBV27	TRBJ2-1	-	CASSWTVSSYNEQFF	TGTGCCAGCAGTTGGACAGTAAGCTCCTACAATGAGCAGTTCTTC
TRBD1	TRBV25-1	TRBJ2-2	-	CASLGQANTGELFF	TGTGCCAGCCTCGGACAGGCGAACACCGGGGAGCTGTTTTTT
-	TRBV2	TRBJ1-1	-	CASSEDRGEVTEAFF	TGTGCCAGCAGTGAAGATCGCGGGGAGGTCACTGAAGCTTTCTTT
-	TRBV24-1	TRBJ2-5	-	CATSDPGVAGETQYF	TGTGCCACCAGTGACCCCGGGGTAGCAGGAGAGACCCAGTACTTC
-	TRBV28	TRBJ1-2	-	CASSLVSRQHYGYTF	TGTGCCAGCAGTTTAGTAAGCAGGCAGCACTATGGCTACACCTTC
TRBD2	TRBV6-6	TRBJ2-7	once	CASSYSGGTYEQYF	TGTGCCAGCAGTTATAGCGGGGGGACCTACGAGCAGTACTTC
TRBD2	TRBV18	TRBJ2-7	-	CASSPPMGRDYEQYF	TGTGCCAGCTCACCACCGATGGGGAGGGACTACGAGCAGTACTTC
TRBD2	TRBV7-9	TRBJ2-3	-	CASSVRGGSGRFPDTQYF	TGTGCCAGCAGCGTCAGGGGGGGAAGCGGGAGGTTCCCAGATACGCAGTATTTT